Reported below is one T cell receptor beta chain. The source of the sample is a study of T-cell memory formation after mild COVID-19. TCRdb itself ran the 5' RACE reads through MiXCR, one entry per CDR3 protein. The sample has around 400,000 distinct CDR3 sequences, 24% seen once. Looked up from germline, CDR1 is SGHTA and CDR2 is FQGNSA. V lost 2 bases, J lost 4 bases, and 17 bases lay in between. The CDR3 contains 16 residues. Material: PBMCs or a T cell subset sorted from them (not recorded which). J is TRBJ1-2 and V is TRBV7-2, with D tentatively TRBD1 (6 bases). The receptor was isolated from an adult woman who had mild COVID-19 (a few samples of this study predate the infection). Cell type and time point are not known. CDR3 in amino acids: CASSLQGLGRIYGYTF. The CDR3 DNA is TGTGCCAGCAGCTTACAGGGGCTCGGTCGGATCTATGGCTACACCTTC. Full variable domain (remainder filled in from reference TRBV7-2 and TRBJ1-2): GAGVSQSPSNKVTEKGKDVELRCDPISGHTALYWYRQSLGQGLEFLIYFQGNSAPDKSGLPSDRFSAERTGGSVSTLTIQRTQQEDSAVYLCASSLQGLGRIYGYTFGSGTRLTVV.